The sequence of this TCR beta chain was determined in a study of control samples from healthy donors and cancer patients. This clone appeared a single time. Some clones are missing from TCRdb's copy, which holds only in-frame ones; the method was immunoSEQ multiplex PCR. The sample includes 60,000 to 70,000 clones, roughly 80% of them seen just once. The V end was cut by 0 bases, the J end by 0 bases, with 22 bases between. The CDR3 consists of 20 residues. CDR1 and CDR2 (germline): MNHEY, SMNVEV (reference sequence). The chain links TRBV27 to TRBJ2-3; D might be TRBD1 (6 bases). This clonotype was sampled from a woman between 45 and 65 years old with lung cancer. The sample taken for sequencing was PBMCs. CDR3 coding DNA: TGTGCCAGCAGTTTATCTCCCCCCCATTACAGGGCTTATAGCACAGATACGCAGTATTTT. It is translated as CASSLSPPHYRAYSTDTQYF.